The 26 T cell receptor gamma chains below all came from one sample that was sequenced in a study of gamma-delta chains in newborns, infants, children. TCRdb reanalyzed the reads using CATT. The sample lists approximately 430 gamma-chain clones; 43% were seen once. The material sequenced was blood. The origin of the receptors is a child who was a newborn, infant or young child, either healthy, febrile or measles-vaccinated (not recorded which).

Turning to this clone: At one end the junction does not follow the germline gene, possibly because of a read error. The chain links TRGV8 to TRGJP1. TCRdb lists no J gene, so it was determined here by aligning the DNA to germline. CDR1 is VENAVY, CDR2 YDSYNSRV, per germline. This CDR3 contains 13 residues. The CDR3: CATWDRGGWIKIF. Here the CDR3 DNA reads TGTGCCACCTGGGATCGAGGGGGTTGGATCAAGATATTT.

In its sample, this clone is hyperexpanded. The same CDR3 is also encoded by other DNA sequences in this sample. The genes are TRGV3 and TRGJ1 or TRGJ2. No J gene is reported in TCRdb; it was inferred here by comparing the DNA with germline. CDR3 length: 14 residues. Germline V CDR1 and CDR2: VTNTFY, YDVSTARD (reference sequence). V trimming: 0 bases; J trimming: 4 bases; junction bases outside the gene matches: 6. As DNA, the CDR3 is TGTGCCACCTGGGACAGGCGGTCATATTATAAGAAACTCTTT. It yields the protein CATWDRRSYYKKLF.

The J gene is TRGJP, the V gene TRGV9. The J gene comes from matching the DNA to germline here; TCRdb lacks it. Trimming took 3 bases from V and 4 from J; bases not matched to a gene: 3. The CDR3 totals 16 residues. The V gene's germline CDR1 is GITISATS and CDR2 ISYDGTV (reference sequence). CDR3 nucleotides: TGTGCCTTGTGGGAGCTTCAAGAGTTGGGCAAAAAAATCAAGGTATTT. Translation: CALWELQELGKKIKVF.

This clone is labeled large. The rearrangement joins TRGV9 to TRGJP. TCRdb gives no J gene; it was assigned here by matching the DNA to germline. Germline V gene sequence: CDR1 GITISATS, CDR2 ISYDGTV (reference sequence). J gave up 6 bases and V 0 bases, and 2 bases lay outside the gene matches. The CDR3 loop spans 16 amino acids. The CDR3 spells CALWEVIELGKKIKVF. CDR3 DNA sequence: TGTGCCTTGTGGGAGGTGATAGAGTTGGGCAAAAAAATCAAGGTATTT.

The rearrangement links TRGV9 to TRGJ1 or TRGJ2. The J gene, missing from TCRdb, was assigned here through DNA to germline matching. J gave up 8 bases and V 0 bases, and 7 bases lay outside the gene matches. CDR1 is GITISATS and CDR2 is ISYDGTV in the germline V gene (reference sequence). This CDR3 contains 13 residues. CDR3 DNA: TGTGCCTTGTGGGAGGTGCGGAATCATAAGAAACTCTTT. Translation gives CALWEVRNHKKLF.

This clone appeared a few times. This chain connects TRGV8 to TRGJP. The CDR3 contains 16 residues. Trimming removed 6 bases from V and 3 bases from J; junction bases left unmatched: 5. In germline, CDR1 is VENAVY, CDR2 YDSYNSRV. CDR3 DNA sequence: TGTGCCACCTGGATAGAGCAAGAGTTGGGCAAAAAAATCAAGGTATTT. Protein product: CATWIEQELGKKIKVF.

On this clone: A much larger clone differs by one base, so this may be a read error. The J gene call is TRGJ1 or TRGJ2, but no V gene call exists. The CDR3 runs 12 residues. This CDR3 reads CALCEPYYKKLF. CDR3 nucleotide sequence: TGTGCCCTGTGTGAACCTTATTATAAGAAACTCTTT.

By proportion, this clone is large (0.1 to 1%). A far larger clone is off by one base, so a read error is likely. Other DNA sequences in the same sample also yield this CDR3. The chain employs TRGV9 and TRGJP. The J gene, left out of TCRdb, was set here by checking the DNA against germline. Germline V gene lookup returns CDR1 GITISATS and CDR2 ISYDGTV (reference sequence). The junction had 1 base not matched to a gene; V was cut back by 1 base and J by 4 bases. The CDR3 has 16 residues. CDR3 sequence reads: CALWEVQELGKKIKVF. CDR3 nucleotide sequence: TGTGCCTTGTGGGAGGTACAAGAGTTGGGCAAAAAAATCAAGGTATTT.

The chain employs TRGV9 and TRGJ1 or TRGJ2. The J gene, absent from TCRdb, was called here by matching the DNA to germline. Germline V gene sequence: CDR1 GITISATS, CDR2 ISYDGTV (reference sequence). Trimming cost V 3 bases and J 0 bases; bases outside gene matches: 2. The CDR3 spans 13 residues. The CDR3, as DNA: TGTGCCTTGTGGGAGTTGAATTATTATAAGAAACTCTTT. Amino acid sequence: CALWELNYYKKLF.

The chain joins TRGV4 to TRGJ1 or TRGJ2. Here the J gene was assigned by germline matching of the DNA, as TCRdb has none. The CDR3 loop spans 13 amino acids. Trimming took 4 bases from V and 7 from J; bases not matched to a gene: 10. From germline, CDR1 is EGSTGY and CDR2 YDSYTSSV. The CDR3 sequence is CATWEWEDYKKLF. The CDR3 DNA sequence: TGTGCCACCTGGGAGTGGGAAGACTATAAGAAACTCTTT.

This clone ranks as large. This sample also contains other DNA sequences that code for the same CDR3. The chain carries TRGV9 and TRGJP. TCRdb does not report a J gene; here it was assigned by matching the DNA to germline references. This CDR3 contains 18 residues. The trim removed 0 bases at V and 6 bases at J, leaving 8 bases unmatched. Germline CDR1 is GITISATS and CDR2 is ISYDGTV (reference sequence). CDR3 DNA: TGTGCCTTGTGGGAGGTGCACGAGGGAGAGTTGGGCAAAAAAATCAAGGTATTT. It is translated as CALWEVHEGELGKKIKVF.

By proportion, this clone is large (0.1 to 1%). This likely traces to a read error, being one base from a far larger clone. The V gene is TRGV9, the J gene TRGJP. The CDR3 consists of 16 residues. Germline assignment: CDR1 GITISATS and CDR2 ISYDGTV (reference sequence). CDR3 sequence reads: CALCEVQELGKKIKVF. CDR3 nucleotide sequence: TGTGCCTTGTGTGAGGTGCAAGAGTTGGGCAAAAAAATCAAGGTATTT.

This clone is classed as large. The rearrangement joins TRGV9 to TRGJP. Germline V gene lookup returns CDR1 GITISATS and CDR2 ISYDGTV (reference sequence). The CDR3 is 16 residues long. Germline trimming cut 3 bases from V and 4 bases from J; bases unmatched to any gene: 3. The CDR3 DNA reads TGTGCCTTGTGGGAGTTCCAAGAGTTGGGCAAAAAAATCAAGGTATTT. Residues: CALWEFQELGKKIKVF.

By frequency in the sample, this clone is large. The chain couples TRGV8 to TRGJP2. CDR3 size: 13 residues. V was clipped by 6 bases and J by 3 bases; unmatched bases: 4. From germline, CDR1 is VENAVY and CDR2 YDSYNSRV. CDR3 amino acids: CATWPRSDWIKTF. The CDR3 DNA reads TGTGCCACCTGGCCTCGTAGTGATTGGATCAAGACGTTT.

In this sample, this clone is large. This chain links TRGV3 with TRGJP1. Germline CDR1 and CDR2: VTNTFY and YDVSTARD (reference sequence). Trimming took 4 bases from V and 4 from J; bases not matched to a gene: 6. The CDR3 length is 14 residues. In nucleotides, the CDR3 is TGTGCCACCTGGGATAGAGGCACTGGTTGGTTCAAGATATTT. Translating gives CATWDRGTGWFKIF.

This clone qualifies as large. The CDR3 here is CATWDGLGWFKIF. The CDR3 DNA follows: TGTGCCACCTGGGACGGGCTCGGTTGGTTCAAGATATTT. The J gene is TRGJP1, the V gene TRGV2. The CDR3 is 13 amino acids. Germline CDR1 is EGSNGY and CDR2 is YDSYNSKV. V lost 0 bases, J lost 8 bases, and 3 bases stayed unmatched.

No J gene call was made, and the V gene is TRGV9. Germline CDR1 reads GITISATS; CDR2 reads ISYDGTV (reference sequence). The CDR3 spans 14 residues. CDR3 nucleotides: TGTGCCTTGTGGGAGGAGGTGGGCAAAAAAATCAAGGTCTTT. Amino acid sequence: CALWEEVGKKIKVF.

Comments on this clone: A far larger clone is only one base removed, so a read error is likely. The CDR3 DNA sequence: TGTGCCTTGTGGGGGGCGCTCCAAGAGTTGGGCAAAAAAATCAAGGTATTT. The encoded protein is CALWGALQELGKKIKVF. The chain carries TRGV9 and TRGJP. No J gene is reported in TCRdb; it was inferred here by comparing the DNA with germline. The germline V gene encodes CDR1 GITISATS and CDR2 ISYDGTV (reference sequence). The CDR3 contains 17 residues. V was pared by 5 bases and J by 4 bases, with 8 bases of the junction left unmatched.

The V call is TRGV9, the J call TRGJP. The CDR3 is made up of 14 amino acids. The V gene end was trimmed by 5 bases and the J gene end by 7 bases; junction bases not matched to a gene: 2. From germline, CDR1 is GITISATS and CDR2 ISYDGTV (reference sequence). CDR3 sequence reads: CALWVELGKKIKVF. Written as DNA, the CDR3 is TGTGCCTTGTGGGTGGAGTTGGGCAAAAAAATCAAGGTATTT.

This clone has a single count. The V call is TRGV9, the J call TRGJP1. The J gene is not listed in TCRdb, so it was assigned here from a DNA match to germline. CDR1 GITISATS and CDR2 ISYDGTV come from the germline V gene (reference sequence). V dropped 0 bases and J dropped 15; count of bases not matched to a gene: 25. The CDR3 has 18 amino acids. CDR3 sequence (DNA): TGTGCCTTGTGGGAGGTGCGCCCGCAAGAGTTGGGCAAAAAAATCAAGATATTT. Translation: CALWEVRPQELGKKIKIF.

CDR3 sequence reads: CALWEMNYYKKLF. The CDR3 nucleotides are TGTGCCTTGTGGGAGATGAATTATTATAAGAAACTCTTT. The chain employs TRGV9 and TRGJ1 or TRGJ2. No J gene is reported in TCRdb; it was inferred here by comparing the DNA with germline. Germline V lookup: CDR1 GITISATS, CDR2 ISYDGTV (reference sequence). CDR3 length: 13 amino acids. J lost 0 bases, V lost 3 bases, and 2 bases had no gene match.

About this clone itself: This may arise from a read error, as a much more abundant clone is one base away. This chain uses TRGV2 with TRGJ1 or TRGJ2. TCRdb supplies no J gene; here it was assigned by aligning the nucleotide sequence to germline. Germline CDR1 EGSNGY, CDR2 YDSYNSKV. The CDR3 contains 17 residues. The CDR3 DNA follows: TGTGCCACCGGGGACGTAACGGAGGGGGAAAATTATTATAAGAAACTCTTT. Translating gives CATGDVTEGENYYKKLF.

This clone ranks as large (0.1 to 1%). The gene calls are TRGV2 and TRGJ1 or TRGJ2. This CDR3 is 13 amino acids long. Germline lookup yields CDR1 EGSNGY and CDR2 YDSYNSKV. V was clipped by 3 bases and J by 2 bases; unmatched bases: 4. CDR3 region: CATWDMDYYKKLF. In DNA, the CDR3 is TGTGCCACCTGGGACATGGATTATTATAAGAAACTCTTT.

As concerns this clone: This CDR3 is also generated by other DNA sequences in the sample. The gene calls are TRGV8 and TRGJP1. The CDR3 is 13 amino acids. Trimming cost V 1 base and J 4 bases; bases outside gene matches: 0. The germline V gene has CDR1 VENAVY and CDR2 YDSYNSRV. The CDR3 DNA reads as TGTGCCACCTGGGATAGCACTGGTTGGTTCAAGATATTT. Amino acid sequence: CATWDSTGWFKIF.

With respect to this clone: A far larger clone is only one base removed, so a read error is likely. No V gene was called here, but the J gene is TRGJ1 or TRGJ2. CDR3 length equals 9 residues. The CDR3 spells CALCEEKLF. In DNA, the CDR3 is TGTGCCTTGTGTGAGGAGAAACTCTTT.

The chain combines TRGV5 with TRGJ1 or TRGJ2. The J gene is not listed in TCRdb, so it was assigned here from a DNA match to germline. V was pared by 5 bases and J by 2 bases, with 6 bases of the junction left unmatched. Germline V gives CDR1 VINAFY, CDR2 YDVSNSKD. The CDR3 length is 13 residues. In DNA, the CDR3 is TGTGCCACCTGGGGTAGGCATTATTATAAGAAACTCTTT. It is translated as CATWGRHYYKKLF.